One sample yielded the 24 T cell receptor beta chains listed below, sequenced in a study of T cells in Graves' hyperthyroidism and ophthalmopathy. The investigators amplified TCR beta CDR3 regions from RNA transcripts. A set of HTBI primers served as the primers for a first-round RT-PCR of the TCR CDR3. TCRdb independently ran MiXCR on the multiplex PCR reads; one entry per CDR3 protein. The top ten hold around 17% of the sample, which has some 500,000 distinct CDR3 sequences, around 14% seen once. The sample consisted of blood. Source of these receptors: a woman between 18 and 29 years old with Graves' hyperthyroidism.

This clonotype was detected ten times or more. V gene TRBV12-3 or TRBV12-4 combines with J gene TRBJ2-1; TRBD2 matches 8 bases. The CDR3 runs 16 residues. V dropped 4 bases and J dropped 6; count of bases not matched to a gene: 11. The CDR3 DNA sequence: TGTGCCAGCAGTTCGTCAAGCGGGAGTCGAGCCAATGAGCAGTTCTTC. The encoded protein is CASSSSSGSRANEQFF.

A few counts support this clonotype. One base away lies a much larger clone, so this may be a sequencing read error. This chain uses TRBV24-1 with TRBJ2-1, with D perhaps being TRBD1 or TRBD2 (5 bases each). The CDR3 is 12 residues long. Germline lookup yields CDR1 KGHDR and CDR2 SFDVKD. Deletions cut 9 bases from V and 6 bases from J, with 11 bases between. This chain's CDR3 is CATRDGCNEQFF. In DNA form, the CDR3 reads TGTGCCACCCGGGACGGCTGCAATGAGCAGTTCTTC.

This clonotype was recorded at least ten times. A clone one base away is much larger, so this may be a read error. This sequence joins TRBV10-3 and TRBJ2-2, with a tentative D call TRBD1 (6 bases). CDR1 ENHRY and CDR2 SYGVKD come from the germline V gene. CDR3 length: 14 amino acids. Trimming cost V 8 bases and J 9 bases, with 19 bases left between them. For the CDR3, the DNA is TGTGCCATCGAACAGGGCGGAATGACCAGGGAGCTGTTTTTT. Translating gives CAIEQGGMTRELFF.

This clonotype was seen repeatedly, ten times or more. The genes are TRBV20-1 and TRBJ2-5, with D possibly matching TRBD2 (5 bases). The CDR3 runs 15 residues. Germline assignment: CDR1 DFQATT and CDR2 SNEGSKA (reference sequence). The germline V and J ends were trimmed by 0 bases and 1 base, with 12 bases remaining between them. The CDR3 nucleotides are TGCAGTGCTAGAGATGGAACTAGAAGCCAAGAGACCCAGTACTTC. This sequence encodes CSARDGTRSQETQYF.

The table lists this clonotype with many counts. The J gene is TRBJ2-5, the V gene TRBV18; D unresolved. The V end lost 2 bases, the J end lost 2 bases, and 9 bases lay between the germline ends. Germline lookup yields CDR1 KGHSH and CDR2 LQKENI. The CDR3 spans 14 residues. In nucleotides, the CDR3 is TGTGCCAGCTCACCAAGGGCAGTACAAGAGACCCAGTACTTC. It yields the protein CASSPRAVQETQYF. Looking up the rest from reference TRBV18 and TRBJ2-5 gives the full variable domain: NAGVMQNPRHLVRRRGQEARLRCSPMKGHSHVYWYRQLPEEGLKFMVYLQKENIIDESGMPKERFSAEFPKEGPSILRIQQVVRGDSAAYFCASSPRAVQETQYFGPGTRLLVL.

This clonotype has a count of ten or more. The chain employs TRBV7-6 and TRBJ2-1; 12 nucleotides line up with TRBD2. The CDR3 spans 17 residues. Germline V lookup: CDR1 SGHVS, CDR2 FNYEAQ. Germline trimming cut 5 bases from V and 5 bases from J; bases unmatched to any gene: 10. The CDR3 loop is CASSTRTSGMSDNEQFF. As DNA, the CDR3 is TGTGCCAGCAGCACCAGGACTAGCGGGATGAGCGACAATGAGCAGTTCTTC. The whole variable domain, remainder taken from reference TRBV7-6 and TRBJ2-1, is GAGVSQSPRYKVTKRGQDVALRCDPISGHVSLYWYRQALGQGPEFLTYFNYEAQQDKSGLPNDRFSAERPEGSISTLTIQRTEQRDSAMYRCASSTRTSGMSDNEQFFGPGTRLTVL.

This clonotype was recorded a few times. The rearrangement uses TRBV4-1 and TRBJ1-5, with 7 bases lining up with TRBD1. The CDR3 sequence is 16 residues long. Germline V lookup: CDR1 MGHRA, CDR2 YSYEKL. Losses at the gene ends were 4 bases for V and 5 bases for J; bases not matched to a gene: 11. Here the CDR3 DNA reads TGCGCCAGCAGCCCCACCCCGGGCAGGGGGGATCAGCCCCAGCATTTT. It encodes CASSPTPGRGDQPQHF.

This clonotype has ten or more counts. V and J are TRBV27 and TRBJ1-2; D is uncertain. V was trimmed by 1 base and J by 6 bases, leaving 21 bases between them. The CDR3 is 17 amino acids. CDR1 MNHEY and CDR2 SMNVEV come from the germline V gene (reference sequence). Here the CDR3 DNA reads TGTGCCAGCAGTTTATATTTCGAAGCGACCGGTACTGATGGCTACACCTTC. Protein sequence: CASSLYFEATGTDGYTF.

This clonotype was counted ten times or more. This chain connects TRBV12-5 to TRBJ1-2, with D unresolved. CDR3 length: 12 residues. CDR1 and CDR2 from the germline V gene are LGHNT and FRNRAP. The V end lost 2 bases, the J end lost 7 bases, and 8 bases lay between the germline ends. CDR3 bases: TGTGCTAGTGGTTTGTCGTACTCTGGCTACACCTTC. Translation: CASGLSYSGYTF. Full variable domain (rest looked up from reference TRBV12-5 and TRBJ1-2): DARVTQTPRHKVTEMGQEVTMRCQPILGHNTVFWYRQTMMQGLELLAYFRNRAPLDDSGMPKDRFSAEMPDATLATLKIQPSEPRDSAVYFCASGLSYSGYTFGSGTRLTVV.

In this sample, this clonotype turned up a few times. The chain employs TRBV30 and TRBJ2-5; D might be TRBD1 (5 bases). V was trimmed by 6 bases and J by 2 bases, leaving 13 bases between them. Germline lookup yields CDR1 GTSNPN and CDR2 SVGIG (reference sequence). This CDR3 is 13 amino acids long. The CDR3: CACPDRDQETQYF. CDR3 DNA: TGTGCCTGCCCTGACAGAGATCAAGAGACCCAGTACTTC. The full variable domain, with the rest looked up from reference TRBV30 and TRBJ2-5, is SQTIHQWPATLVQPVGSPLSLECTVEGTSNPNLYWYRQAAGRGLQLLFYSVGIGQISSEVPQNLSASRPQDRQFILSSKKLLLSDSGFYLCACPDRDQETQYFGPGTRLLVL.

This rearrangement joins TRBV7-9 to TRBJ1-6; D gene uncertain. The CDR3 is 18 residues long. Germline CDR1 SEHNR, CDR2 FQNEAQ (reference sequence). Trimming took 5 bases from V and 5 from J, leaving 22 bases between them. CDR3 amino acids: CASSEEGRAMGDNSPLHF. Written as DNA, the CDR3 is TGTGCCAGCAGCGAAGAGGGAAGAGCAATGGGCGATAATTCACCCCTCCACTTT. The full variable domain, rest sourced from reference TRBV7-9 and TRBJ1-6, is DTGVSQNPRHKITKRGQNVTFRCDPISEHNRLYWYRQTLGQGPEFLTYFQNEAQLEKSRLLSDRFSAERPKGSFSTLEIQRTEQGDSAMYLCASSEEGRAMGDNSPLHFGNGTRLTVT.

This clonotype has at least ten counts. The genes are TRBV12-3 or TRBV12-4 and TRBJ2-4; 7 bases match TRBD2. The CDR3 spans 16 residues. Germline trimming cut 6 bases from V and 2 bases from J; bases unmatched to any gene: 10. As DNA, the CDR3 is TGTGCCAGCAGCGCCTTCCGGGGGGTGACCAAAAACATTCAGTACTTC. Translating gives CASSAFRGVTKNIQYF.

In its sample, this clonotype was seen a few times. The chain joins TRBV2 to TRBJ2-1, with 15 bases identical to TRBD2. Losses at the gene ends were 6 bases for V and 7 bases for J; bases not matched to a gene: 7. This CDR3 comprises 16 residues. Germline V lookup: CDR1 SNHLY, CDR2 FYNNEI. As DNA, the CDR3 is TGTGCCAGCAGGGCGGGACTAGCGGGAGGTCGGAATGAGCAGTTCTTC. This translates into CASRAGLAGGRNEQFF.

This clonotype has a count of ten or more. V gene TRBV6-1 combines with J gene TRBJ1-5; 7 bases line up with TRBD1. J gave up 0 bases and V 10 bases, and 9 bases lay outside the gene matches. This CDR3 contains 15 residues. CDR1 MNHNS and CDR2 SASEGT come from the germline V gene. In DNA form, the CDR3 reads TGTGCCACCAGGGGACAGTCTTATAGCAATCAGCCCCAGCATTTT. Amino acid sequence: CATRGQSYSNQPQHF.

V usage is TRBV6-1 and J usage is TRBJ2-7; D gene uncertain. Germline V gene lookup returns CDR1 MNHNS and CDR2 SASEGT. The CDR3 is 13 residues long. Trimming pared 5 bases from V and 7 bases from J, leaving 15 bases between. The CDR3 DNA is TGTGCCAGCAGTAAGATTGGGTTCGGAGAGCAGTACGTC. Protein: CASSKIGFGEQYV.

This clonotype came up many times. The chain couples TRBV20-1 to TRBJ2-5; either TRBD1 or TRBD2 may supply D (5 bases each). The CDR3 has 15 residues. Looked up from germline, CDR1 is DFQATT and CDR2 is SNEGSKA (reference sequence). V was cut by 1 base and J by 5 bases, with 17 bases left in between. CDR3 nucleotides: TGCAGTGCTAGAGTAACCGGGACGCGACGGGAGACCCAGTACTTC. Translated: CSARVTGTRRETQYF.

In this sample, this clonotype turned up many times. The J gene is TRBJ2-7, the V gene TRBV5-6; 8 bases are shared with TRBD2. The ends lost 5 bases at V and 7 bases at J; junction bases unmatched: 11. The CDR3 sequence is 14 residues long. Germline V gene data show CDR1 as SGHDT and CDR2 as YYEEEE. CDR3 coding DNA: TGTGCCAGCAGTAAGACTAGCGCGACTTTGGAGCAGTACGTC. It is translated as CASSKTSATLEQYV.

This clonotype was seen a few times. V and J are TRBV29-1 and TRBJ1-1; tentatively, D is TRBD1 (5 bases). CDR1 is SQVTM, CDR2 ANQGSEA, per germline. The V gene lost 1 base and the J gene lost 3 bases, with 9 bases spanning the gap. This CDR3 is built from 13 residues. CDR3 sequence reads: CSVEVMGDTEAFF. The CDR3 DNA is TGCAGCGTTGAAGTGATGGGGGACACTGAAGCTTTCTTT.

The chain's CDR3 is CSVESPGRYSGFYGYTF. In DNA form, the CDR3 reads TGCAGCGTCGAATCCCCGGGGCGATATTCGGGGTTCTATGGCTACACCTTC. This chain links TRBV29-1 with TRBJ1-2, with D possibly being TRBD1 (5 bases). This CDR3 contains 17 residues. Trimming removed 6 bases at V and 4 bases at J, with 27 bases between. Germline assignment: CDR1 SQVTM and CDR2 ANQGSEA.

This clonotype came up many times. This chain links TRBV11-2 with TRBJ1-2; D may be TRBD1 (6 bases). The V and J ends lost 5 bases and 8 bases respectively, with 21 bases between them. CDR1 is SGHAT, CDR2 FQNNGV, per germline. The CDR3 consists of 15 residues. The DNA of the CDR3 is TGTGCCAGCAGCCCCCCCGGATGGGGGGCCGAGGGCTACACCTTC. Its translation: CASSPPGWGAEGYTF.

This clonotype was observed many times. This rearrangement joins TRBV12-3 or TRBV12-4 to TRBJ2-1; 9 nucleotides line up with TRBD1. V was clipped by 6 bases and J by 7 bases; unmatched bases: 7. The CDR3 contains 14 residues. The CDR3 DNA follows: TGTGCCAGCAGCCAGGGACAGGGTGGGAATGAGCAGTTCTTC. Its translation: CASSQGQGGNEQFF.

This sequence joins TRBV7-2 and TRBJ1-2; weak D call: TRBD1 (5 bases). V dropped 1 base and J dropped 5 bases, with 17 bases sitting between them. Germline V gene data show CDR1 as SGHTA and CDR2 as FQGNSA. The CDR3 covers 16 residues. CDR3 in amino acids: CASSLDQGGSRYGYTF. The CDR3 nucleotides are TGTGCCAGCAGCTTAGACCAGGGCGGGTCGAGATATGGCTACACCTTC.

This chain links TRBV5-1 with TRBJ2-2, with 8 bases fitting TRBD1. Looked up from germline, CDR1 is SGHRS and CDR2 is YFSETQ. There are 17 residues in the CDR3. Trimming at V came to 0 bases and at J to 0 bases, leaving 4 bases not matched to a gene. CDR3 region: CASSLALTGANTGELFF. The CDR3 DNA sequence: TGCGCCAGCAGCTTGGCCCTGACAGGGGCGAACACCGGGGAGCTGTTTTTT.

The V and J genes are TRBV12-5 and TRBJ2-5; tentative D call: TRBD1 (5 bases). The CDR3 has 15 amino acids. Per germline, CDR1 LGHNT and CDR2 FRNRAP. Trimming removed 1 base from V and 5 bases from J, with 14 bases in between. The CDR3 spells CASGLDSPGRETQYF. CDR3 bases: TGTGCTAGTGGTTTGGATTCCCCAGGGCGGGAGACCCAGTACTTC.